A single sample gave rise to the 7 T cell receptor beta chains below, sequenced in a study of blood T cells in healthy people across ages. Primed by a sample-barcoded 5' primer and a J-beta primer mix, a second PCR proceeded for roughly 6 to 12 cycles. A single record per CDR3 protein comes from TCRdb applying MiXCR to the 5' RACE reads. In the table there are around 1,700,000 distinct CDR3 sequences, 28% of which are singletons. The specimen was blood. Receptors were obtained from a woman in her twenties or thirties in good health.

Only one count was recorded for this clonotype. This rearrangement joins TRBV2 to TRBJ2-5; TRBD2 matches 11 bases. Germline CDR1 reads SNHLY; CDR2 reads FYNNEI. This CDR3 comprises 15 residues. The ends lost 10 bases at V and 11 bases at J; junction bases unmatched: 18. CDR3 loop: CATPEGLAVGNEQYF. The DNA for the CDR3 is TGTGCCACCCCGGAGGGACTAGCGGTAGGGAATGAGCAGTACTTC.

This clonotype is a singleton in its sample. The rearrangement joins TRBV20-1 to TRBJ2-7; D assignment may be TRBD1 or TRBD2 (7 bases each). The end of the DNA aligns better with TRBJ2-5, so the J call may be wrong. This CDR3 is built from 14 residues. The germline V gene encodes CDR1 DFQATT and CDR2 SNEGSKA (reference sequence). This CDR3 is CSVPGQRGRQTQYF. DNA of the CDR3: TGCAGTGTCCCGGGACAGCGGGGTAGGCAGACCCAGTACTTC.

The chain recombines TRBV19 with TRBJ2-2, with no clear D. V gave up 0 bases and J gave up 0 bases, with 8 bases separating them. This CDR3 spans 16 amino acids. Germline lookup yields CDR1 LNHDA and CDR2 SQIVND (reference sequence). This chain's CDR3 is CASSIDRPSNTGELFF. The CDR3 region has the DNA TGTGCCAGTAGTATAGATCGGCCCTCGAACACCGGGGAGCTGTTTTTT.

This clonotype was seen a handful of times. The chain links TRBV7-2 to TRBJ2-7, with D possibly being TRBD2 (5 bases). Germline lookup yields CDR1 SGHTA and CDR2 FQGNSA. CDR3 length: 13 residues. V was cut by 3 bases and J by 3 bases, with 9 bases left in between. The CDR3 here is CASSFWAGYEQYF. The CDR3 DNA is TGTGCCAGCAGCTTTTGGGCGGGCTACGAGCAGTACTTC.

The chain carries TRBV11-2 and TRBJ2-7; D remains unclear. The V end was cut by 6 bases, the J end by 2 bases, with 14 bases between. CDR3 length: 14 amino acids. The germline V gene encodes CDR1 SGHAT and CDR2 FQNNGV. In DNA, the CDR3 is TGTGCCAGCAGTTACCTTTGGATCGCCTACGAGCAGTACTTC. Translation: CASSYLWIAYEQYF.

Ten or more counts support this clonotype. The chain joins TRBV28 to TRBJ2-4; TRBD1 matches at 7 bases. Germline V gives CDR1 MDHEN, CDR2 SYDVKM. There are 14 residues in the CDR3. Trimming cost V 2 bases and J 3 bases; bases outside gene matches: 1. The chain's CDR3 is CASSLRQGKNIQYF. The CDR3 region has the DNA TGTGCCAGCAGTTTAAGACAGGGCAAAAACATTCAGTACTTC. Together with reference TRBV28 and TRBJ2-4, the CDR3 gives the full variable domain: DVKVTQSSRYLVKRTGEKVFLECVQDMDHENMFWYRQDPGLGLRLIYFSYDVKMKEKGDIPEGYSVSREKKERFSLILESASTNQTSMYLCASSLRQGKNIQYFGAGTRLSVL.

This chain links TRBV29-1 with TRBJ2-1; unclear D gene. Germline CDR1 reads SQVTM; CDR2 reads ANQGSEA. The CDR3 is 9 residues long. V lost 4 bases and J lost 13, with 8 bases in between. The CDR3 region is CSVGNIQFF. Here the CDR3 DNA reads TGCAGCGTTGGCAACATTCAGTTCTTC.